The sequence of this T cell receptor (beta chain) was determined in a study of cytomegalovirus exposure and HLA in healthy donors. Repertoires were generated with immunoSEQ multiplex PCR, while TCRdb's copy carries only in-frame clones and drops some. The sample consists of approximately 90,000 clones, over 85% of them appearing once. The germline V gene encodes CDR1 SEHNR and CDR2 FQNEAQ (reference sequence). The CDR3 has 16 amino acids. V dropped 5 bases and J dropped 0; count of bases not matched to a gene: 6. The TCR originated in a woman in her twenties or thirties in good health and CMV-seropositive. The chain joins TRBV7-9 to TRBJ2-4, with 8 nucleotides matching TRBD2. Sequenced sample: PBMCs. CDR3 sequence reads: CASSPRGGLAKNIQYF. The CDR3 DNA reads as TGTGCCAGCAGCCCCCGGGGGGGTCTAGCCAAAAACATTCAGTACTTC.